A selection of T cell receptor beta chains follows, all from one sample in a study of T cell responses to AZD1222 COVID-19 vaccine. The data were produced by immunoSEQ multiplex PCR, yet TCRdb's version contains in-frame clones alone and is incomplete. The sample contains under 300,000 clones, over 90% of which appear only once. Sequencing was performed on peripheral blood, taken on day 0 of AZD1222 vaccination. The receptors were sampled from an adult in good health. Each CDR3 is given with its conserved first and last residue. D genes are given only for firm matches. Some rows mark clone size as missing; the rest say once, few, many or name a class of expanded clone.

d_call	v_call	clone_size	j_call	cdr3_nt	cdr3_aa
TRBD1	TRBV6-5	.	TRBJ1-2	TGTGCCAGCAGTAACAGGGGTAACTATGGCTACACCTTC	CASSNRGNYGYTF
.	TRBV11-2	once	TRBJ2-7	TGTGCCAGCAGCTTAGGCCAGGCAGACTATTACGAGCAGTACTTC	CASSLGQADYYEQYF
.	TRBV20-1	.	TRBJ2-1	TGCAGTGCTAGTGGTAGTACCTACAATGAGCAGTTCTTC	CSASGSTYNEQFF
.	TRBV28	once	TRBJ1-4	TGTGCCAGCAGTTCTCGGTATGAAAAACTGTTTTTT	CASSSRYEKLFF
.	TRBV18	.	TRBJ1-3	TGTGCCAGCTCGTACGGGACGGCAAACACCATATATTTT	CASSYGTANTIYF
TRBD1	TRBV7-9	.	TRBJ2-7	TGTGCCAGCAGCCGAGGGGGCGACCCTCGCTACGAGCAGTACTTC	CASSRGGDPRYEQYF
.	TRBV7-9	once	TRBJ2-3	TGTGCCAGCAGCCCCACTGCAATGAAACGGGGCGCAGATACGCAGTATTTT	CASSPTAMKRGADTQYF
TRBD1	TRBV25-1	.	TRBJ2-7	TGTGCCAGCAGTGCCCCAGCCGGGACAGATAACTACTACGAGCAGTACTTC	CASSAPAGTDNYYEQYF
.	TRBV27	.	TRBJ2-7	TGTGCCAGCAGCGGGCTAGCGCCGAACGAGCAGTACTTC	CASSGLAPNEQYF
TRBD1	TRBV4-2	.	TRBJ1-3	TGTGCCAGCAGCTCCCCAGGGGGAGGTGGAAACACCATATATTTT	CASSSPGGGGNTIYF
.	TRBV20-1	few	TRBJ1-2	TGCAGTGTCCCCGATGGCTACACCTTC	CSVPDGYTF
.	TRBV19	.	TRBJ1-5	TGTGCCAGTAGTCGAAGCGGGGGGTTTAGTCAGCCCCAGCATTTT	CASSRSGGFSQPQHF
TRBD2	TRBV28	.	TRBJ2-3	TGTGCCATTCAAGAGGCTAGCGGGACCATCACAGATACGCAGTATTTT	CAIQEASGTITDTQYF
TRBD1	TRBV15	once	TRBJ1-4	TGTGCCACCAGCAGAGAACCGGGACAGGGGAGTGAAAAACTGTTTTTT	CATSREPGQGSEKLFF
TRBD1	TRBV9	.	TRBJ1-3	TGTGCCAGCAGTGACAGGGACTTCTCTGGAAACACCATATATTTT	CASSDRDFSGNTIYF
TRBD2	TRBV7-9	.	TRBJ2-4	TGTGCCAGCAGCCAGGGAGGGGCCAAAAACATTCAGTACTTC	CASSQGGAKNIQYF
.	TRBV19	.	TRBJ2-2	TGTGCCAGTAGTATCGAAGGGAACACCGGGGAGCTGTTTTTT	CASSIEGNTGELFF
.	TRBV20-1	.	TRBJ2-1	TGCAGTGCTAGTCGGAACTACCTAAATGAGCAGTTCTTC	CSASRNYLNEQFF
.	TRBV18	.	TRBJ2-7	TGTGCCAGCTCCCGAGGCAATTTGGGCTCCTACGAGCAGTACTTC	CASSRGNLGSYEQYF
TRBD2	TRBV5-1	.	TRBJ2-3	TGCGCCAGCAGCTTGCTAGCGGGGAAAGATACGCAGTATTTT	CASSLLAGKDTQYF
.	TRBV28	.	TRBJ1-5	TGTGCCAGCAGTTGGGGGTTTCTGAACCAGCCCCAGCATTTT	CASSWGFLNQPQHF
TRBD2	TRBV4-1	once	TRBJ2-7	TGCGCCAGCAGCCAAGAAAGACTAGCGGGAGGTACCAACGAGCAGTACTTC	CASSQERLAGGTNEQYF
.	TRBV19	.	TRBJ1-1	TGTGCCAGTAGGACACAGGAAGGGATGAACACTGAAGCTTTCTTT	CASRTQEGMNTEAFF
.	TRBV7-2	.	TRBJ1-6	TGTGCCAGCAGCTCCCCTTCGGGATGGTCGGGATCACCCCTCCACTTT	CASSSPSGWSGSPLHF
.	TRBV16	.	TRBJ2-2	TGTGCCAGCAGCCTGCACGGACTGGGAGGCGGGGAGCTGTTTTTT	CASSLHGLGGGELFF
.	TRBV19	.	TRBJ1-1	TGTGCCAGTAGTATAGAGCGAGTAGGGGGAGCTTTCTTT	CASSIERVGGAFF
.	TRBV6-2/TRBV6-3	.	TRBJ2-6	TGTGCCAGCAGTTACTCCAGACAGGTAGTGGGGGCCAACGTCCTGACTTTC	CASSYSRQVVGANVLTF
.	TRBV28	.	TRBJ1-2	TGTGCCAGCAGTTTGCACCCGGATGGGGCCTATGGCTACACCTTC	CASSLHPDGAYGYTF
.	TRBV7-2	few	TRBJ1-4	TGTGCCAGCAGCTTGAGAGGGGACGACGAAAAACTGTTTTTT	CASSLRGDDEKLFF
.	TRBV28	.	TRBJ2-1	TGTGCCAGCAGCCCTGACAGGTCCCCCTACAATGAGCAGTTCTTC	CASSPDRSPYNEQFF
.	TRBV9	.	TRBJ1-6	TGTGCCAGCAGCGTTTACGGGGAACCACCCCTCCACTTT	CASSVYGEPPLHF
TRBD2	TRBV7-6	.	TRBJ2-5	TGTGCCAGCAGCTTAGTAGCGGGGGGCCAAGAGACCCAGTACTTC	CASSLVAGGQETQYF
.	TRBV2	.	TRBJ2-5	TGTGCCAGCATAGTCGGCGGCACCGCCCAAGAGACCCAGTACTTC	CASIVGGTAQETQYF
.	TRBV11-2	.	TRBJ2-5	TGTGCCAGCACTGGAGGGGGCCAAGAGACCCAGTACTTC	CASTGGGQETQYF